Listed below are T cell receptor beta chains from one sample, sequenced in a study of CD8+ T cells in alopecia areata. Method: immunoSEQ multiplex PCR; TCRdb's copy keeps in-frame clones and lacks some. The sample yields 120,000 to 150,000 clones, approximately 50% seen once. Sequencing was performed on CD4+ T cells sorted from blood. The receptors stem from a human donor with alopecia areata. Both conserved end residues are part of each CDR3. D genes are given only for firm matches. Part of the rows lack a size; the others show once, few, many or a class for expanded clones.

d_call | j_call | v_call | clone_size | cdr3_nt | cdr3_aa
TRBD1 | TRBJ2-7 | TRBV7-9 | few | TGTGCCAGCAGCTTCCGACAGGGTCGGTCGGTCGAGCAGTACTTC | CASSFRQGRSVEQYF
- | TRBJ1-1 | TRBV6-6 | - | TGTGCCAGCAGTTCGGAATTTGGGGGGGGGCTGGCTTTCTTT | CASSSEFGGGLAFF
TRBD1 | TRBJ1-2 | TRBV28 | - | TGTGCCAGCATCAGGACAGGGGCCAAATTGTTGGGCTACACCTTC | CASIRTGAKLLGYTF
TRBD1 | TRBJ1-5 | TRBV5-1 | few | TGCGCCAGCAGCTTGGCCCCAGGGGGTTCTAATCCGCCCCAGCATTTT | CASSLAPGGSNPPQHF
TRBD1 | TRBJ2-6 | TRBV5-1 | - | TGCACCAGCAGCTTGGTATATCGGGACAGGGTGTCTGGGGCCAACGTCCTGACTTTC | CTSSLVYRDRVSGANVLTF
- | TRBJ1-2 | TRBV9 | - | TGTGCCAGCAGCCAGGCGGTGGGTAACTATGGCTACACCTTC | CASSQAVGNYGYTF
- | TRBJ1-1 | TRBV29-1 | - | TGCAGCGCCGGATCGACAGGGAACACTGAAGCTTTCTTT | CSAGSTGNTEAFF
TRBD2 | TRBJ2-1 | TRBV11-3 | - | TGTGCCAGCAGCCGGACTAGCGGGTACAATGAGCAGTTCTTC | CASSRTSGYNEQFF
TRBD1 | TRBJ1-5 | TRBV30 | - | TGTGCCTGGAGCCAGGGGGCATATAGCAATCAGCCCCAGCATTTT | CAWSQGAYSNQPQHF
- | TRBJ1-5 | TRBV2 | few | TGTGCCAGCGCCCGGGGCAATCAGCCCCAGCATTTT | CASARGNQPQHF
- | TRBJ2-7 | TRBV29-1 | - | TGCAGCGTTGGGGTGGACTCCTACGAGCAGTACTTC | CSVGVDSYEQYF
- | TRBJ2-3 | TRBV29-1 | - | TGCAGCGTCCTACCCGGCCCCGGGGATACGCAGTATTTT | CSVLPGPGDTQYF
- | TRBJ2-5 | TRBV2 | - | TGTGCCAGCGGCTCCCTCCCACGAGAGACCCAGTACTTC | CASGSLPRETQYF
- | TRBJ1-1 | TRBV19 | few | TGTGCCAGTAGTACTGTGACGGTGAACACTGAAGCTTTCTTT | CASSTVTVNTEAFF
- | TRBJ2-2 | TRBV28 | - | TGTGCCAGCATCGAGATCCCCGGGGAGCTGTTTTTT | CASIEIPGELFF
- | TRBJ1-1 | TRBV6-6 | - | TGTGCCAGCAGTTACATCAGGGGTGAAGCTTTCTTT | CASSYIRGEAFF
- | TRBJ2-7 | TRBV5-1 | - | TGCGCCAGCAGCTACCAGGGTGAGGACGAGCAGTACTTC | CASSYQGEDEQYF
- | TRBJ2-6 | TRBV6-5 | - | TGTGCCAGCAGCCCTTTACGCTCTGGGGCCAACGTCCTGACTTTC | CASSPLRSGANVLTF
- | TRBJ2-1 | TRBV4-3 | few | TGCGCCAGCAGCCAAGTCGATTTAATATCCTACAATGAGCAGTTCTTC | CASSQVDLISYNEQFF
- | TRBJ1-5 | TRBV13 | - | TGTGCCAGCAGCGTACAGGGTCGACAGCCCCAGCATTTT | CASSVQGRQPQHF
TRBD2 | TRBJ2-5 | TRBV5-6 | - | TGTGCCAGCAGCTTGGGATTAGCGGGAGTAGAGACCCAGTACTTC | CASSLGLAGVETQYF
- | TRBJ2-1 | TRBV27 | few | TGTGCCAGCAGCAGGTATACGAGCTCCTACAATGAGCAGTTCTTC | CASSRYTSSYNEQFF
- | TRBJ2-1 | TRBV5-1 | - | TGCGCCAGCAGCTTGGCGGCTAGGTCCGATGAGCAGTTCTTC | CASSLAARSDEQFF
- | TRBJ2-5 | TRBV5-1 | many | TGCGCCAGCAGCTGGGCCCGGGGGCTCAACCAAGAGACCCAGTACTTC | CASSWARGLNQETQYF
- | TRBJ1-1 | TRBV29-1 | few | TGCAGCGGAATGACCCAAACTGAAGCTTTCTTT | CSGMTQTEAFF
TRBD1 | TRBJ1-4 | TRBV30 | - | TGTGCCTGGAGTGCCCCTGGACAGGCATTAAGGAAACTGTTTTTT | CAWSAPGQALRKLFF
- | TRBJ2-1 | TRBV5-6 | - | TGTGCCAGCAGCGCACAGCGGCCCGCGATAAATGAGTATGAGCAGTTCTTC | CASSAQRPAINEYEQFF
- | TRBJ2-5 | TRBV14 | few | TGTGCCAGCAGCCGATACCAAGAGACCCAGTACTTC | CASSRYQETQYF
TRBD1 | TRBJ1-1 | TRBV7-9 | few | TGTGCCAGCAGCCGAGACAGGGTTATGAACACTGAAGCTTTCTTT | CASSRDRVMNTEAFF
TRBD1 | TRBJ1-2 | TRBV28 | - | TGTGCCAGCAGTTTCAGGGACAGTAACTATGGCTACACCTTC | CASSFRDSNYGYTF
TRBD2 | TRBJ2-2 | TRBV9 | - | TGTGCCAGCAGCCCACCACCGATAGCGGGGAACACCGGGGAGCTGTTTTTT | CASSPPPIAGNTGELFF
- | TRBJ2-7 | TRBV2 | - | TGTGCCAGCAGTTGGCGGGCCTACGAGCAGTACTTC | CASSWRAYEQYF
TRBD1 | TRBJ2-7 | TRBV23-1 | few | TGCGCCAGCAGTCAACGTCGACAGGGGGCTTACGAGCAGTACTTC | CASSQRRQGAYEQYF
TRBD2 | TRBJ2-5 | TRBV6-5 | few | TGTGCCAGCGCTACCGGGACTAGCCCAGGGACCCAGTACTTC | CASATGTSPGTQYF
TRBD2 | TRBJ2-2 | TRBV7-8 | few | TGTGCCAGCAGCTTCTCGCTATCCACCGGGACTAGCGGGTCGAACACCGGGGAGCTGTTTTTT | CASSFSLSTGTSGSNTGELFF
- | TRBJ2-3 | TRBV29-1 | few | TGCAGCGTGGAGCGGACCACAGATACGCAGTATTTT | CSVERTTDTQYF